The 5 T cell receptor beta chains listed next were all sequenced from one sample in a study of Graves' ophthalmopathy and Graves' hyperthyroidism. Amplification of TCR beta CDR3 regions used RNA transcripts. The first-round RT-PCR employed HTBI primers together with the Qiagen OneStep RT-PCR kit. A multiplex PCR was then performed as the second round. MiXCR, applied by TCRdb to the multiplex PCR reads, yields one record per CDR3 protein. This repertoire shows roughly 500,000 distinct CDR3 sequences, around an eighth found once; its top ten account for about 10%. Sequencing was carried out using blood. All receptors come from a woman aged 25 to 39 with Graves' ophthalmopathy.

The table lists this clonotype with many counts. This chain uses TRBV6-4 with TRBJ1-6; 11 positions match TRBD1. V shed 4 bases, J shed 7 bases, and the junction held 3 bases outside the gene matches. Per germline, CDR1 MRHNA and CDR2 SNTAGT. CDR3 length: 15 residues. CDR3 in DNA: TGTGCCAGCAGTGCCCGGACAGGGGGCAATTCACCCCTCCACTTT. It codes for CASSARTGGNSPLHF.

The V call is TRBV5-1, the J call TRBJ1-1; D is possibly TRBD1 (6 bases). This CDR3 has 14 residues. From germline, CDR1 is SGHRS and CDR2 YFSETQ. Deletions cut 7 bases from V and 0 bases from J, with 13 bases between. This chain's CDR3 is CASVLGTMNTEAFF. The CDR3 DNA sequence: TGCGCCAGCGTCCTCGGGACAATGAACACTGAAGCTTTCTTT.

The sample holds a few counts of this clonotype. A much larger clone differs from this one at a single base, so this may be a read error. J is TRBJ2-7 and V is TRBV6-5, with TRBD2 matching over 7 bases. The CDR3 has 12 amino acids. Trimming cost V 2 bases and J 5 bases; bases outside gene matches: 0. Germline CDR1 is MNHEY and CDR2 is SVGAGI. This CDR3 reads CASSYAGDEQYF. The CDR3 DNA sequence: TGTGCCAGCAGTTACGCGGGGGACGAGCAGTACTTC.

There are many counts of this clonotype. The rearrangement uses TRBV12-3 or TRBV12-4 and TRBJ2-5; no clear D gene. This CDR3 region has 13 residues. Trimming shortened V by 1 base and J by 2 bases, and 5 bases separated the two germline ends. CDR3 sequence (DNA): TGTGCCAGCAGTTTAGACTGGCAAGAGACCCAGTACTTC. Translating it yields CASSLDWQETQYF.

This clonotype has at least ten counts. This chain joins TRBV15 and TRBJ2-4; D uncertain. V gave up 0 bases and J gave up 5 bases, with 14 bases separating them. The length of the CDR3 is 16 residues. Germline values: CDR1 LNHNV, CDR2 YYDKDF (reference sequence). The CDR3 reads CATSRETRRWENIQYF. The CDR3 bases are TGTGCCACCAGCAGAGAAACCCGTAGATGGGAAAACATTCAGTACTTC.